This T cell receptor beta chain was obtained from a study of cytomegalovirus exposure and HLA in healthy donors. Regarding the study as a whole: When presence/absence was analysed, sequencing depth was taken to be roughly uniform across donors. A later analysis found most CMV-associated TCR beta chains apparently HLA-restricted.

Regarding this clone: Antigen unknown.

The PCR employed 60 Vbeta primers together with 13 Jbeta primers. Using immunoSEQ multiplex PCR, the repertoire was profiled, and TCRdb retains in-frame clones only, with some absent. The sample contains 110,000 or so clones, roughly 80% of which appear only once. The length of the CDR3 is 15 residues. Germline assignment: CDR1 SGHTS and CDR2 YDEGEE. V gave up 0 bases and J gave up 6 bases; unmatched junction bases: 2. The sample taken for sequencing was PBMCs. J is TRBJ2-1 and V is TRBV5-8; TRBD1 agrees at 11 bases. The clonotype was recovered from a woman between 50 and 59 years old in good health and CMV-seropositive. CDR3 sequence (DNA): TGTGCCAGCAGCTTGGTCGGGACAGGGGGCAATGAGCAGTTCTTC. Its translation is CASSLVGTGGNEQFF.